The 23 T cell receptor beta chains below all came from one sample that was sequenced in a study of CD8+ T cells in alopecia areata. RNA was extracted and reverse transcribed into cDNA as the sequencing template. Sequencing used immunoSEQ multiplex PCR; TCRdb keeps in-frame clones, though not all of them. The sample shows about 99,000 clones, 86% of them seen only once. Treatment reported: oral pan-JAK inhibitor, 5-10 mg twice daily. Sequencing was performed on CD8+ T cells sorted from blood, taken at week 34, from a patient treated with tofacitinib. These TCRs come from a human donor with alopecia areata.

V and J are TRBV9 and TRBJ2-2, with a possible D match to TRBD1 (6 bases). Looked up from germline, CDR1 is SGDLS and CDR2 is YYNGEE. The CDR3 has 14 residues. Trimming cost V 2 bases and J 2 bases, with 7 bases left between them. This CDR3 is CASSVRGNTGELFF. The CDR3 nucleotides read TGTGCCAGCAGCGTCAGGGGAAACACCGGGGAGCTGTTTTTT.

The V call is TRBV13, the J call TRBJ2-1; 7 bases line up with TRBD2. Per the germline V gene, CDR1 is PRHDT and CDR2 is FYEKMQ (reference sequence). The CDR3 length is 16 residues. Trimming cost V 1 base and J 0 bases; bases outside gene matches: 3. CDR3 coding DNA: TGTGCCAGCAGCTTAGAACTAGCGAGCTCCTACAATGAGCAGTTCTTC. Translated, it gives CASSLELASSYNEQFF.

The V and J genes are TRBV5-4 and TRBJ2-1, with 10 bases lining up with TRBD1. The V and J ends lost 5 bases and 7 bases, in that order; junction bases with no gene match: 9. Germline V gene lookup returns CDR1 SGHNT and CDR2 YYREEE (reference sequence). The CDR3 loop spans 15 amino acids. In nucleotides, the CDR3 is TGTGCCAGCAGTCCTCCCGGGACAGGGGTTAATGAGCAGTTCTTC. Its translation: CASSPPGTGVNEQFF.

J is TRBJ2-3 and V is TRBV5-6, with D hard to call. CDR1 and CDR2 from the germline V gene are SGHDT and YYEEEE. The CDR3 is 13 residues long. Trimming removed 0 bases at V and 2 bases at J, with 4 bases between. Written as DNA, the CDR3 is TGTGCCAGCAGCTTGGGGTCCACAGATACGCAGTATTTT. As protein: CASSLGSTDTQYF.

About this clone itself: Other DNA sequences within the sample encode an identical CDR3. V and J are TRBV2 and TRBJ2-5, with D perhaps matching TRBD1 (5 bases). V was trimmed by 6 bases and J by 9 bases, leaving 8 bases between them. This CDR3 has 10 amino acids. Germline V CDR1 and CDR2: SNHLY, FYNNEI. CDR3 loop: CASSKGSQYF. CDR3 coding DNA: TGTGCCAGCAGCAAGGGGTCCCAGTACTTC.

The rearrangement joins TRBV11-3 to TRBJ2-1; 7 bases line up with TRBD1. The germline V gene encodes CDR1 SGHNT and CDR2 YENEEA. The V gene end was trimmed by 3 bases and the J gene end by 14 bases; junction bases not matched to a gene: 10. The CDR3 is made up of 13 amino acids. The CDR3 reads CASSFAPGQQEFF. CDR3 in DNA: TGTGCCAGCAGCTTCGCCCCGGGACAGCAGGAGTTCTTC.

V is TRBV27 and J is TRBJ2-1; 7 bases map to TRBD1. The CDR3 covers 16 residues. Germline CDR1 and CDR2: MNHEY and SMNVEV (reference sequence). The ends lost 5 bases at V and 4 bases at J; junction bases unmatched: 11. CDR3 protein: CASSTRQGSTYNEQFF. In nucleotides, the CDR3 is TGTGCCAGCAGTACCCGACAGGGATCCACGTACAATGAGCAGTTCTTC.

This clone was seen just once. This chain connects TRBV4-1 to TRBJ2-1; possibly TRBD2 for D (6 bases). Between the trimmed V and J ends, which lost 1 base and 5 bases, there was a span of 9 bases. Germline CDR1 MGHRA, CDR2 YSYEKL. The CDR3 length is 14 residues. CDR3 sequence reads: CASSQGGGDNEQFF. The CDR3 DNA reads TGCGCCAGCAGCCAAGGGGGCGGGGACAATGAGCAGTTCTTC.

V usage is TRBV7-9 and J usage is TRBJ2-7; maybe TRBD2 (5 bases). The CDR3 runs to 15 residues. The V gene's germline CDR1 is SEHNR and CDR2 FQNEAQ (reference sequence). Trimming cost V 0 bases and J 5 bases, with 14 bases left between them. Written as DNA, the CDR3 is TGTGCCAGCAGCTTAGCTGAAGGGAGTCTCGACGAGCAGTACTTC. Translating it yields CASSLAEGSLDEQYF. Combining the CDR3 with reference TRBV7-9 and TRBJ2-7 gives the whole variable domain DTGVSQNPRHKITKRGQNVTFRCDPISEHNRLYWYRQTLGQGPEFLTYFQNEAQLEKSRLLSDRFSAERPKGSFSTLEIQRTEQGDSAMYLCASSLAEGSLDEQYFGPGTRLTVT.

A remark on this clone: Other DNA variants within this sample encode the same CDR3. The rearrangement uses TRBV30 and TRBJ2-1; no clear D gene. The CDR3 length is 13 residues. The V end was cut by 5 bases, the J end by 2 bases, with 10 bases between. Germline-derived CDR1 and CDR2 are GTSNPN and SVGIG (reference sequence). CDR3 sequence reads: CAWVRRTYNEQFF. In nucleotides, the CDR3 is TGTGCCTGGGTCCGGAGAACCTACAATGAGCAGTTCTTC.

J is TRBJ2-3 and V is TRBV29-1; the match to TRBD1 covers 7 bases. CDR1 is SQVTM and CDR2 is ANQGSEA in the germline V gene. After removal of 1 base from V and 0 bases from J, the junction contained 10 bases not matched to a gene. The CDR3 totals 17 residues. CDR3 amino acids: CSVEVRQTGPSTDTQYF. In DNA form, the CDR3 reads TGCAGCGTTGAAGTTCGTCAGACAGGGCCTAGCACAGATACGCAGTATTTT.

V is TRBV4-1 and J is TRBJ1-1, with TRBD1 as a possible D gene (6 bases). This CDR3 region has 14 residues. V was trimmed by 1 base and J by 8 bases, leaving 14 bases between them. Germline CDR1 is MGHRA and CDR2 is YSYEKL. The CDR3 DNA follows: TGCGCCAGCAGCCAAGCCGGGACACCTGAAGAAGCTTTCTTT. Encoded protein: CASSQAGTPEEAFF.

This CDR3 reads CASMKAGHYGYTF. CDR3 nucleotide sequence: TGTGCCAGCATGAAAGCCGGGCACTATGGCTACACCTTC. The chain is built from TRBV6-1 and TRBJ1-2; no definite D call. Between the trimmed V and J ends, which lost 7 bases and 3 bases, there was a span of 12 bases. This CDR3 has 13 amino acids. Germline CDR1 and CDR2: MNHNS and SASEGT.

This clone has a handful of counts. The CDR3 region is CATSGAGGPYGELFF. The CDR3 DNA reads as TGTGCCACCAGCGGAGCGGGGGGGCCGTACGGGGAGCTGTTTTTT. This chain uses TRBV15 with TRBJ2-2, with 10 bases lining up with TRBD2. V trimming: 5 bases; J trimming: 7 bases; junction bases outside the gene matches: 7. CDR1 is LNHNV, CDR2 YYDKDF, per germline (reference sequence). The CDR3 covers 15 residues.

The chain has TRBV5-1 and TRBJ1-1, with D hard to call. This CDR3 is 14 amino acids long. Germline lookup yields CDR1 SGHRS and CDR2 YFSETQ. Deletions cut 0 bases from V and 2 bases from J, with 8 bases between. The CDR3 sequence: CASSLGQTNTEAFF. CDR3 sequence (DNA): TGCGCCAGCAGCTTGGGGCAGACAAACACTGAAGCTTTCTTT. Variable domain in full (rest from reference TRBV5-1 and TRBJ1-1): KAGVTQTPRYLIKTRGQQVTLSCSPISGHRSVSWYQQTPGQGLQFLFEYFSETQRNKGNFPGRFSGRQFSNSRSEMNVSTLELGDSALYLCASSLGQTNTEAFFGQGTRLTVV.

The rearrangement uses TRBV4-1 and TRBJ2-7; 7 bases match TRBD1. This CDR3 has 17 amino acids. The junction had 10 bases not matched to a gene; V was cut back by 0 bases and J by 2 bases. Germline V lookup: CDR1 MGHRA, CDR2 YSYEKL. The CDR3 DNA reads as TGCGCCAGCAGCCAAGAAGGTTCCGGGACAGCCACCTACGAGCAGTACTTC. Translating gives CASSQEGSGTATYEQYF.

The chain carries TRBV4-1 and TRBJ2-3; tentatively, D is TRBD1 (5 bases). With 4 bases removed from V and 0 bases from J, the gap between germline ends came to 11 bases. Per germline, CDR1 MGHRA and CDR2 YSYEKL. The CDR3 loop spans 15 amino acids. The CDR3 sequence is CASSRTGGSTDTQYF. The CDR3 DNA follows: TGCGCCAGCAGCCGAACAGGCGGAAGCACAGATACGCAGTATTTT.

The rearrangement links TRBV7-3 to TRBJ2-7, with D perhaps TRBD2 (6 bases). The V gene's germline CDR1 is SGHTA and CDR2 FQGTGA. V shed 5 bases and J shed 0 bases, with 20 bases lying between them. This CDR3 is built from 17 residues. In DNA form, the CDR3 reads TGTGCCAGCAGCGCCCAAATCGGGACTTCGGGCTCCTACGAGCAGTACTTC. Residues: CASSAQIGTSGSYEQYF.

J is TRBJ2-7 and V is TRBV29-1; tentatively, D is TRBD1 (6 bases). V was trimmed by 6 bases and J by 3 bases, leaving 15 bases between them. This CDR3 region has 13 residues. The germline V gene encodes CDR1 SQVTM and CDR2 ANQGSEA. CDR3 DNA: TGCAGCGTGGGAGCCGGGACACTCTACGAGCAGTACTTC. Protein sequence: CSVGAGTLYEQYF.

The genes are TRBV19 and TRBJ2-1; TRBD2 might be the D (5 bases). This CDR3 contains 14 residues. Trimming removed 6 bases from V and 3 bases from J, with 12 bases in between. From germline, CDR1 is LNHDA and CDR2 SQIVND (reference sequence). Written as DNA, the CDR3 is TGTGCCAGTAGCCACGGAGGAGACTACAATGAGCAGTTCTTC. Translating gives CASSHGGDYNEQFF.

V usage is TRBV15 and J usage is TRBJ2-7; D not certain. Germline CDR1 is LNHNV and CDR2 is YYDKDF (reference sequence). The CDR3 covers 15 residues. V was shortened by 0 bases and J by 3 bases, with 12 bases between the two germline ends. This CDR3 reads CATSRELRLDYEQYF. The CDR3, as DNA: TGTGCCACCAGCAGAGAGTTACGACTGGACTACGAGCAGTACTTC.

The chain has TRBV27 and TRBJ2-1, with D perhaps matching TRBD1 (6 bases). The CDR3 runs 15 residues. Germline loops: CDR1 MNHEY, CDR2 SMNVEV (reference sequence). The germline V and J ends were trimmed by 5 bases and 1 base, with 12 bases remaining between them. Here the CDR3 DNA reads TGTGCCAGCAGTATACAGGGTGGGTCCTACAATGAGCAGTTCTTC. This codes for CASSIQGGSYNEQFF.

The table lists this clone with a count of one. CDR3 nucleotide sequence: TGTGCCAGCAGCTTGGGGACAGTCATGAACACTGAAGCTTTCTTT. Amino acid sequence: CASSLGTVMNTEAFF. The rearrangement joins TRBV7-9 to TRBJ1-1; 7 nucleotides agree with TRBD1. CDR1 is SEHNR, CDR2 FQNEAQ, per germline (reference sequence). The J segment lost 0 bases and the V segment lost 3 bases, leaving 4 bases of the junction unmatched. This CDR3 contains 15 residues.